This T cell receptor beta chain is drawn from a study of T cell changes during pregnancy in multiple sclerosis. Some clones are missing from TCRdb's copy, which holds only in-frame ones; the method was immunoSEQ multiplex PCR. The sample lists 50,000 to 75,000 clones, about 94% occurring once. This TCR derives from a female donor in good health, enrolled as a control in a pregnancy study. Sequences were derived from peripheral blood, sampled in the third trimester of pregnancy.

The DNA for the CDR3 is TGTGCCAGCGGTGCCGAGTGGGGCAGAGAAGAGACCCAGTACTTC. Translated: CASGAEWGREETQYF. The rearrangement uses TRBV5-8 and TRBJ2-5; D is perhaps TRBD1 (5 bases). In germline, CDR1 is SGHTS, CDR2 YDEGEE. The CDR3 totals 15 residues. The ends were cut back, 7 bases at V and 3 bases at J, with 19 bases in the middle.